The 30 T cell receptor beta chains in this list originate from one sample, sequenced in a study of T cell changes during pregnancy in multiple sclerosis. TCRdb's copy holds only in-frame clones and misses some; the assay was immunoSEQ multiplex PCR. Of tens of thousands of clones listed, under 95% are singletons. Sequences were derived from CD4+ T cells from peripheral blood mononuclear cells, sampled in the second trimester of pregnancy. The origin of the receptors is a female donor with multiple sclerosis, enrolled in a pregnancy study.

The chain has TRBV6-1 and TRBJ2-1; no firm D call. The CDR3 runs 13 residues. The V end lost 6 bases, the J end lost 2 bases, and 8 bases lay between the germline ends. Looked up from germline, CDR1 is MNHNS and CDR2 is SASEGT. CDR3 DNA: TGTGCCAGCAGCACAGAGCCCTACAATGAGCAGTTCTTC. Translation gives CASSTEPYNEQFF.

The V call is TRBV7-5, the J call TRBJ1-3; the table assigns TRBD1, which was not confirmed against the DNA. TRBV7-5 corresponds to a pseudogene. The CDR3 covers 17 residues. The CDR3 DNA reads as TGTGTCAGAAGCTTATCAAGTACGACAGCCTCTGGAAACACCATATATTTT. Protein sequence: CVRSLSSTTASGNTIYF.

This clone was counted only a few times. The chain carries TRBV6-1 and TRBJ1-2; 7 nucleotides match TRBD1. The J segment lost 5 bases and the V segment lost 6 bases, leaving 3 bases of the junction unmatched. This CDR3 is 12 amino acids long. Looked up from germline, CDR1 is MNHNS and CDR2 is SASEGT. The CDR3 DNA reads as TGTGCCAGCAGACAGACAGGGTATGGCTACACCTTC. Protein product: CASRQTGYGYTF.

The rearrangement links TRBV28 to TRBJ2-7, with 7 bases aligning to TRBD2. The CDR3 sequence is 13 residues long. The J segment lost 7 bases and the V segment lost 0 bases, leaving 3 bases of the junction unmatched. Germline-derived CDR1 and CDR2 are MDHEN and SYDVKM. CDR3 bases: TGTGCCAGCAGTTTATGGGGAGGGCGAGAGCAGTACTTC. Protein sequence: CASSLWGGREQYF.

In its sample, this clone was seen once. V is TRBV18 and J is TRBJ1-2, with D unclear. Trimming cost V 2 bases and J 2 bases, with 15 bases left between them. The germline CDR1 and CDR2 sequences are KGHSH and LQKENI. There are 16 residues in the CDR3. The CDR3 nucleotides read TGTGCCAGCTCACCAACTACGTCTGCTTTGAACTATGGCTACACCTTC. Translation gives CASSPTTSALNYGYTF.

This chain uses TRBV5-1 with TRBJ1-4; the D is unclear. The germline V gene encodes CDR1 SGHRS and CDR2 YFSETQ. The length of the CDR3 is 13 residues. Trimming left V 0 bases short and J 5 bases short, with 5 bases between. The CDR3 sequence is CASSLGPNEKLFF. DNA for the CDR3: TGCGCCAGCAGCTTGGGGCCCAATGAAAAACTGTTTTTT.

This clone was observed once. V and J are TRBV5-1 and TRBJ1-2, with 9 bases that match TRBD1. The V and J ends lost 4 bases and 7 bases, in that order; junction bases with no gene match: 5. CDR1 and CDR2 (germline): SGHRS, YFSETQ. This CDR3 is built from 13 residues. CDR3 amino acids: CASSHETGGGYTF. In nucleotides, the CDR3 is TGCGCCAGCAGCCACGAGACAGGGGGTGGCTACACCTTC.

The chain carries TRBV7-9 and TRBJ2-5; D remains ambiguous. The CDR3 consists of 14 residues. Germline values: CDR1 SEHNR, CDR2 FQNEAQ (reference sequence). The germline V and J ends were trimmed by 3 bases and 0 bases, with 8 bases remaining between them. This chain's CDR3 is CASSFARYQETQYF. The CDR3 nucleotides are TGTGCCAGCAGCTTCGCACGGTACCAAGAGACCCAGTACTTC. Filled out from reference TRBV7-9 and TRBJ2-5, the complete variable domain reads DTGVSQNPRHKITKRGQNVTFRCDPISEHNRLYWYRQTLGQGPEFLTYFQNEAQLEKSRLLSDRFSAERPKGSFSTLEIQRTEQGDSAMYLCASSFARYQETQYFGPGTRLLVL.

The V gene is TRBV7-2, the J gene TRBJ2-1, with TRBD1 identical over 8 bases. With V trimmed by 6 bases and J by 10 bases, 17 bases remained unmatched. Germline CDR1 SGHTA, CDR2 FQGNSA. The CDR3 is 16 residues long. In DNA form, the CDR3 reads TGTGCCAGCAGTACTACCGGGACAGGTCACCGAATAGAGCAGTTCTTC. Protein sequence: CASSTTGTGHRIEQFF.

This clone was seen once. The chain couples TRBV28 to TRBJ1-1; 8 bases match TRBD1. Germline V gene data show CDR1 as MDHEN and CDR2 as SYDVKM. Trimming removed 6 bases from V and 5 bases from J; junction bases left unmatched: 8. This CDR3 region has 14 residues. The CDR3 sequence: CASSQTGAGTEAFF. CDR3 nucleotide sequence: TGTGCCAGCAGCCAGACAGGGGCGGGGACTGAAGCTTTCTTT.

V usage is TRBV4-1 and J usage is TRBJ2-2; the match to TRBD1 covers 11 bases. The junction had 6 bases not matched to a gene; V was cut back by 0 bases and J by 12 bases. The CDR3 spans 15 residues. CDR1 and CDR2 (germline): MGHRA, YSYEKL. The CDR3 loop reads CASSQEGTGGQKLFF. CDR3 in DNA: TGCGCCAGCAGCCAAGAAGGGACAGGGGGACAGAAGCTGTTTTTT.

This clone was seen just once. The chain employs TRBV7-2 and TRBJ1-6; no firm D call. Trimming left V 2 bases short and J 8 bases short, with 10 bases between. CDR1 and CDR2 from the germline V gene are SGHTA and FQGNSA. This CDR3 spans 14 amino acids. CDR3 amino acids: CASSLSQIHSPLHF. CDR3 DNA: TGTGCCAGCAGCTTATCACAAATCCATTCACCCCTCCACTTT. Supplemented by reference TRBV7-2 and TRBJ1-6, the full variable domain reads GAGVSQSPSNKVTEKGKDVELRCDPISGHTALYWYRQSLGQGLEFLIYFQGNSAPDKSGLPSDRFSAERTGGSVSTLTIQRTQQEDSAVYLCASSLSQIHSPLHFGNGTRLTVT.

The V and J genes are TRBV6-6 and TRBJ2-2; perhaps TRBD2 as D (5 bases). This CDR3 has 14 residues. CDR1 and CDR2 (germline): MNHNY, SVGAGI (reference sequence). V lost 4 bases and J lost 8, with 14 bases in between. The CDR3 DNA sequence: TGTGCCAGCAGTTTCGGCGGGCGAATGGGGGAGCTGTTTTTT. Translated: CASSFGGRMGELFF.

The V gene is TRBV28, the J gene TRBJ2-6; D is possibly TRBD2 (5 bases). Trimming removed 2 bases at V and 0 bases at J, with 20 bases between. Germline CDR1 is MDHEN and CDR2 is SYDVKM. The CDR3 extends over 20 amino acids. The CDR3 DNA reads as TGTGCCAGCAGTTTACGCGTCGGGAATCTCCCTGGCTCTGGGGCCAACGTCCTGACTTTC. Translation gives CASSLRVGNLPGSGANVLTF.

The count of this clone is one. The chain uses TRBV7-3 and TRBJ2-2; D is undetermined. In germline, CDR1 is SGHTA, CDR2 FQGTGA. The CDR3 is made up of 12 amino acids. V was shortened by 4 bases and J by 2 bases, with 2 bases between the two germline ends. The CDR3 DNA sequence: TGTGCCAGCAGCTCTAACACCGGGGAGCTGTTTTTT. Translating it yields CASSSNTGELFF.

This clone was detected only once. The chain recombines TRBV28 with TRBJ1-2, with D perhaps matching TRBD1 (6 bases). The CDR3 runs 15 residues. Germline values: CDR1 MDHEN, CDR2 SYDVKM. The ends were cut back, 6 bases at V and 5 bases at J, with 19 bases in the middle. The CDR3 here is CASSDPTGLGYGYTF. The DNA for the CDR3 is TGTGCCAGCAGCGACCCAACAGGGCTAGGGTATGGCTACACCTTC.

The rearrangement joins TRBV6-1 to TRBJ2-7, with D maybe TRBD1 (5 bases). V lost 1 base to trimming and J lost 3 bases, with 10 bases between them. The germline CDR1 and CDR2 sequences are MNHNS and SASEGT. This CDR3 contains 14 residues. The CDR3: CASSEVWGNYEQYF. CDR3 nucleotide sequence: TGTGCCAGCAGTGAAGTGTGGGGCAACTACGAGCAGTACTTC.

The chain combines TRBV28 with TRBJ1-3; the match to TRBD1 covers 7 bases. V trimming: 5 bases; J trimming: 0 bases; junction bases outside the gene matches: 7. CDR3 length: 16 residues. Germline CDR1 and CDR2: MDHEN and SYDVKM. CDR3 nucleotide sequence: TGTGCCAGCAGTACCCGGGACAGCGGCTCTGGAAACACCATATATTTT. Translated: CASSTRDSGSGNTIYF.

The chain carries TRBV7-2 and TRBJ2-1, with D perhaps matching TRBD2 (5 bases). Looked up from germline, CDR1 is SGHTA and CDR2 is FQGNSA. Deletions cut 5 bases from V and 6 bases from J, with 8 bases between. The CDR3 contains 12 residues. DNA for the CDR3: TGTGCCAGCAGCCGAGGGAGCAATGAGCAGTTCTTC. It encodes CASSRGSNEQFF.

The V gene is TRBV18, the J gene TRBJ2-7; TRBD2 is a possible D gene (5 bases). V lost 5 bases, J lost 3 bases, and 8 bases lay in between. From germline, CDR1 is KGHSH and CDR2 LQKENI. The CDR3 covers 12 residues. CDR3 nucleotide sequence: TGTGCCAGCTCATTAGACTACTACGAGCAGTACTTC. Translating it yields CASSLDYYEQYF.

V is TRBV7-3 and J is TRBJ1-3; possible D gene TRBD1, 5 bases. V shed 0 bases and J shed 0 bases, with 6 bases lying between them. The length of the CDR3 is 15 residues. Germline lookup yields CDR1 SGHTA and CDR2 FQGTGA. CDR3 loop: CASSLTGHSGNTIYF. The CDR3 DNA is TGTGCCAGCAGCTTAACGGGGCACTCTGGAAACACCATATATTTT.

The chain has TRBV18 and TRBJ1-1; D is unresolved. The CDR3 spans 14 residues. Per the germline V gene, CDR1 is KGHSH and CDR2 is LQKENI. V was trimmed by 3 bases and J by 7 bases, leaving 15 bases between them. In nucleotides, the CDR3 is TGTGCCAGCTCACCGGTACGAAAACAGAATGAAGCTTTCTTT. As protein: CASSPVRKQNEAFF.

The chain recombines TRBV11-2 with TRBJ2-1; 10 bases match TRBD2. Germline CDR1 is SGHAT and CDR2 is FQNNGV. With V trimmed by 8 bases and J by 2 bases, 12 bases remained unmatched. The CDR3 runs 17 residues. The CDR3 DNA sequence: TGTGCCAGCGGGATTGGGAAGCTAGCGGGGGCCTACAATGAGCAGTTCTTC. It yields the protein CASGIGKLAGAYNEQFF.

This rearrangement joins TRBV5-6 to TRBJ2-3; 11 bases line up with TRBD2. V lost 5 bases and J lost 4; bases outside the gene matches: 6. This CDR3 spans 15 amino acids. CDR1 SGHDT and CDR2 YYEEEE come from the germline V gene. CDR3: CASSPLAGASDTQYF. CDR3 in DNA: TGTGCCAGCAGTCCACTAGCGGGGGCTTCAGATACGCAGTATTTT.

The chain employs TRBV7-2 and TRBJ1-2; 7 positions match TRBD1. With 4 bases clipped from V and 8 bases from J, the junction kept 16 bases outside the gene matches. This CDR3 is 16 amino acids long. Germline CDR1 is SGHTA and CDR2 is FQGNSA. As DNA, the CDR3 is TGTGCCAGCAGCTACCCCCAGCTTGACAGGGTTGGCGGCTACACCTTC. Encoded protein: CASSYPQLDRVGGYTF.

This clone appeared a single time. The chain uses TRBV6-1 and TRBJ2-7; 8 bases are a match to TRBD1. The germline CDR1 and CDR2 sequences are MNHNS and SASEGT. CDR3 size: 14 residues. The ends lost 3 bases at V and 12 bases at J; junction bases unmatched: 13. The CDR3 nucleotides read TGTGCCAGCAGTGAGCGACTTACAGAGGGACAGGCGTACTTC. Translated: CASSERLTEGQAYF.

This chain links TRBV5-1 with TRBJ1-1; 7 bases map to TRBD1. Looked up from germline, CDR1 is SGHRS and CDR2 is YFSETQ. J was trimmed by 1 base and V by 4 bases; bases with no gene match: 4. This CDR3 is built from 14 residues. The CDR3 loop is CASSAQGWNTEAFF. The CDR3, as DNA: TGCGCCAGCAGCGCACAGGGGTGGAACACTGAAGCTTTCTTT.

This rearrangement joins TRBV30 to TRBJ1-1, with D possibly matching TRBD1 (5 bases). With 6 bases removed from V and 0 bases from J, the gap between germline ends came to 8 bases. The CDR3 runs to 12 residues. Germline CDR1 GTSNPN, CDR2 SVGIG (reference sequence). CDR3 loop: CACSQVNTEAFF. For the CDR3, the DNA is TGTGCCTGTTCACAGGTGAACACTGAAGCTTTCTTT.

V usage is TRBV5-4 and J usage is TRBJ2-2; D perhaps matches TRBD1 (6 bases). Per germline, CDR1 SGHNT and CDR2 YYREEE (reference sequence). Trimming left V 3 bases short and J 4 bases short, with 13 bases between. The CDR3 length is 15 residues. CDR3 DNA sequence: TGTGCCAGCAGCTCCCCCGGGACAATCACCGGGGAGCTGTTTTTT. Translated, it gives CASSSPGTITGELFF.

The chain joins TRBV7-2 to TRBJ1-5; unclear D gene. The length of the CDR3 is 15 residues. The germline V and J ends were trimmed by 1 base and 0 bases, with 7 bases remaining between them. The germline V gene encodes CDR1 SGHTA and CDR2 FQGNSA. CDR3 DNA sequence: TGTGCCAGCAGCTTAGTTGTTAATAGCAATCAGCCCCAGCATTTT. Encoded protein: CASSLVVNSNQPQHF.